Shown below are 31 T cell receptor beta chains from a single sample sequenced in a study of T cell clones after liver transplantation. The repertoire was sequenced with immunoSEQ multiplex PCR; TCRdb's copy has only in-frame clones and lacks some. Here the sample spans tens of thousands of clones, less than 90% being singletons. Sample: CD4+ T cells from blood, taken 48 months after liver transplant. These receptors came from a human patient who received a liver transplant. The graft donor may have given rise to some T cells.

In this sample, this clone turned up once. The chain combines TRBV11-3 with TRBJ2-5; 7 nucleotides agree with TRBD2. The CDR3 has 15 residues. The V gene end was trimmed by 5 bases and the J gene end by 3 bases; junction bases not matched to a gene: 9. The V gene's germline CDR1 is SGHNT and CDR2 YENEEA. In nucleotides, the CDR3 is TGTGCCAGCAGCGAAAGCGGGAAGGAGGAAGAGACCCAGTACTTC. This encodes CASSESGKEEETQYF. Full variable domain (rest looked up from reference TRBV11-3 and TRBJ2-5): EAGVVQSPRYKIIEKKQPVAFWCNPISGHNTLYWYLQNLGQGPELLIRYENEEAVDDSQLPKDRFSAERLKGVDSTLKIQPAELGDSAVYLCASSESGKEEETQYFGPGTRLLVL.

The chain couples TRBV9 to TRBJ2-6; the match to TRBD2 covers 12 bases. The germline CDR1 and CDR2 sequences are SGDLS and YYNGEE. V dropped 2 bases and J dropped 1; count of bases not matched to a gene: 4. The CDR3 runs 18 residues. The CDR3: CASSVGLAGRSGANVLTF. The CDR3, as DNA: TGTGCCAGCAGCGTTGGACTAGCGGGGAGGTCTGGGGCCAACGTCCTGACTTTC.

This chain joins TRBV5-1 and TRBJ2-5, with 9 positions matching TRBD1. With V trimmed by 3 bases and J by 2 bases, 20 bases remained unmatched. The CDR3 spans 20 residues. From germline, CDR1 is SGHRS and CDR2 YFSETQ. CDR3 bases: TGCGCCAGCAGCTCCCTAAGGACAGGGGCTCTGCTGATGGGGCAAGAGACCCAGTACTTC. Translation gives CASSSLRTGALLMGQETQYF.

The chain combines TRBV7-9 with TRBJ2-1; no clear D. Germline V lookup: CDR1 SEHNR, CDR2 FQNEAQ (reference sequence). The V end lost 4 bases, the J end lost 9 bases, and 7 bases lay between the germline ends. The CDR3 runs to 11 residues. The CDR3, as DNA: TGTGCCAGCAGCTCCAATCTTGAGCAGTTCTTC. Encoded protein: CASSSNLEQFF.

This sequence joins TRBV28 and TRBJ2-5, with 10 bases identical to TRBD2. The CDR3 runs to 17 residues. With 2 bases clipped from V and 5 bases from J, the junction kept 11 bases outside the gene matches. Germline assignment: CDR1 MDHEN and CDR2 SYDVKM. In DNA form, the CDR3 reads TGTGCCAGCAGTTTACCTAGCGGGAGCGGGGGAGGGGAGACCCAGTACTTC. It encodes CASSLPSGSGGGETQYF. Using reference TRBV28 and TRBJ2-5 for the parts outside the CDR3, the full variable domain is DVKVTQSSRYLVKRTGEKVFLECVQDMDHENMFWYRQDPGLGLRLIYFSYDVKMKEKGDIPEGYSVSREKKERFSLILESASTNQTSMYLCASSLPSGSGGGETQYFGPGTRLLVL.

The chain links TRBV14 to TRBJ1-2, with D possibly matching TRBD1 (5 bases). Germline CDR1 is SGHDN and CDR2 is FVKESK. Trimming pared 4 bases from V and 0 bases from J, leaving 15 bases between. The CDR3 extends over 16 amino acids. This CDR3 reads CASSRMGRGANYGYTF. DNA of the CDR3: TGTGCCAGCAGCCGTATGGGACGAGGAGCTAACTATGGCTACACCTTC.

The V gene is TRBV15, the J gene TRBJ2-3; D is perhaps TRBD2 (6 bases). V gave up 9 bases and J gave up 3 bases, with 16 bases separating them. The germline V gene has CDR1 LNHNV and CDR2 YYDKDF (reference sequence). The CDR3 contains 14 residues. CDR3 amino acids: CATSSAGSTDTQYF. The CDR3 coding sequence is TGTGCCACGTCGTCGGCGGGGTCAACAGATACGCAGTATTTT.

In this sample, this clone turned up a few times. The V gene is TRBV7-2, the J gene TRBJ2-7, with TRBD2 matching 9 bases. Trimming at V came to 4 bases and at J to 6 bases, leaving 10 bases not matched to a gene. The germline V gene encodes CDR1 SGHTA and CDR2 FQGNSA. CDR3 length: 15 residues. DNA for the CDR3: TGTGCCAGCAGCTCGCCTAGCGGGGTGGTGGGCGAGCAGTACTTC. The encoded protein is CASSSPSGVVGEQYF.

CDR3: CASSKPGAYSNQPQHF. DNA for the CDR3: TGTGCCAGCAGCAAACCAGGAGCTTATAGCAATCAGCCCCAGCATTTT. The genes are TRBV28 and TRBJ1-5; D remains unclear. CDR3 length: 16 amino acids. Germline V lookup: CDR1 MDHEN, CDR2 SYDVKM. Deletions cut 6 bases from V and 0 bases from J, with 15 bases between.

CDR3 coding DNA: TGTGCCAGCAGCTCGAGCAGGTCTGCGGGAGGACACGAGCAGTACTTC. It is translated as CASSSSRSAGGHEQYF. The rearrangement uses TRBV9 and TRBJ2-7; the match to TRBD2 covers 8 bases. Looked up from germline, CDR1 is SGDLS and CDR2 is YYNGEE. V shed 4 bases, J shed 5 bases, and the junction held 14 bases outside the gene matches. CDR3 length equals 16 residues.

V gene TRBV27 combines with J gene TRBJ1-4, with 9 bases matching TRBD1. This CDR3 region has 18 residues. Per germline, CDR1 MNHEY and CDR2 SMNVEV (reference sequence). The trim removed 5 bases at V and 2 bases at J, leaving 12 bases unmatched. The CDR3 DNA sequence: TGTGCCAGCAGTGCCTCGGGACAGGGAGGAATCACTAATGAAAAACTGTTTTTT. Residues: CASSASGQGGITNEKLFF.

The chain is built from TRBV6-4 and TRBJ2-3; 9 positions match TRBD2. Trimming removed 8 bases from V and 1 base from J; junction bases left unmatched: 10. Germline CDR1 MRHNA, CDR2 SNTAGT. This CDR3 is 16 amino acids long. CDR3 nucleotides: TGTGCCAGCGATTGCCCCAAGCGGGAGGGCACAGATACGCAGTATTTT. Its translation: CASDCPKREGTDTQYF.

This rearrangement joins TRBV6-5 to TRBJ2-1; 10 nucleotides align to TRBD1. J was trimmed by 6 bases and V by 6 bases; bases with no gene match: 2. CDR1 MNHEY and CDR2 SVGAGI come from the germline V gene. The CDR3 covers 13 residues. The CDR3, as DNA: TGTGCCAGCAGGGGACAGGGGCGCAATGAGCAGTTCTTC. Amino acid sequence: CASRGQGRNEQFF.

The rearrangement uses TRBV5-6 and TRBJ1-4; a possible D gene is TRBD1 (5 bases). V lost 1 base, J lost 2 bases, and 9 bases lay in between. The CDR3 is made up of 15 amino acids. CDR1 and CDR2 (germline): SGHDT, YYEEEE. The CDR3 loop reads CASSLQGSTNEKLFF. The CDR3 nucleotides are TGTGCCAGCAGCTTGCAGGGATCCACTAATGAAAAACTGTTTTTT.

This clone was seen a handful of times. The V gene is TRBV2, the J gene TRBJ2-2; the match to TRBD1 covers 7 bases. This CDR3 contains 13 residues. V dropped 6 bases and J dropped 6; count of bases not matched to a gene: 4. Germline V CDR1 and CDR2: SNHLY, FYNNEI. Here the CDR3 reads CASRATGAGELFF. CDR3 coding DNA: TGTGCCAGCAGGGCTACAGGGGCCGGGGAGCTGTTTTTT.

The chain uses TRBV7-2 and TRBJ2-1, with D perhaps matching TRBD2 (6 bases). CDR3 length: 15 residues. V was clipped by 1 base and J by 6 bases, with 13 bases between them. CDR1 and CDR2 from the germline V gene are SGHTA and FQGNSA. DNA for the CDR3: TGTGCCAGCAGCTTAGGGCAGCGGAGGGGCAATGAGCAGTTCTTC. It translates to CASSLGQRRGNEQFF.

The chain joins TRBV7-9 to TRBJ2-3; no clear D. The CDR3 length is 17 residues. In germline, CDR1 is SEHNR, CDR2 FQNEAQ (reference sequence). V lost 8 bases and J lost 0, with 21 bases in between. CDR3: CASFPLSRLPSTDTQYF. CDR3 coding DNA: TGTGCCAGCTTTCCCCTATCTCGTCTCCCTAGCACAGATACGCAGTATTTT.

This clone occurred a few times. The chain recombines TRBV2 with TRBJ2-5; D remains ambiguous. V lost 0 bases and J 5 bases, leaving 1 base between the germline ends. The V gene's germline CDR1 is SNHLY and CDR2 FYNNEI. The CDR3 consists of 11 residues. The CDR3 region is CASSEAETQYF. The DNA for the CDR3 is TGTGCCAGCAGTGAAGCTGAGACCCAGTACTTC.

J is TRBJ1-4 and V is TRBV4-3, with D unresolved. Trimming stripped 2 bases from V and 8 bases from J, with 21 bases between. Germline V lookup: CDR1 LGHNA, CDR2 YSLEER. The CDR3 spans 17 residues. In DNA, the CDR3 is TGCGCCAGCAGCCAACTTGGCCCGGGTGGGCAAGGGGAAAAACTGTTTTTT. As protein: CASSQLGPGGQGEKLFF.

The chain is built from TRBV7-3 and TRBJ2-2, with unresolved D. The CDR3 spans 17 residues. V was pared by 5 bases and J by 4 bases, with 20 bases between. Germline CDR1 SGHTA, CDR2 FQGTGA. Here the CDR3 DNA reads TGTGCCAGCAGCCCCGAGGCCGCAGCCTCCAGCACCGGGGAGCTGTTTTTT. As protein: CASSPEAAASSTGELFF.

The chain recombines TRBV9 with TRBJ2-1, with a possible D match to TRBD2 (5 bases). The CDR3 sequence is 14 residues long. Germline CDR1 is SGDLS and CDR2 is YYNGEE. V shed 0 bases and J shed 3 bases, with 7 bases lying between them. The DNA for the CDR3 is TGTGCCAGCAGCGTAGCGGGGATCTACAATGAGCAGTTCTTC. Translated: CASSVAGIYNEQFF.

Only a few counts were recorded for this clone. The gene calls are TRBV7-2 and TRBJ1-1, with D maybe TRBD1 (6 bases). Germline values: CDR1 SGHTA, CDR2 FQGNSA. The CDR3 has 14 residues. V was clipped by 5 bases and J by 1 base, with 11 bases between them. This CDR3 reads CASSPQTGNTEAFF. DNA of the CDR3: TGTGCCAGCAGCCCCCAGACAGGGAACACTGAAGCTTTCTTT. The variable domain in full, with the rest retrieved from reference TRBV7-2 and TRBJ1-1, is GAGVSQSPSNKVTEKGKDVELRCDPISGHTALYWYRQSLGQGLEFLIYFQGNSAPDKSGLPSDRFSAERTGGSVSTLTIQRTQQEDSAVYLCASSPQTGNTEAFFGQGTRLTVV.

The V and J genes are TRBV29-1 and TRBJ2-7; the D gene is possibly TRBD1 (5 bases). CDR3 length: 13 amino acids. Germline loops: CDR1 SQVTM, CDR2 ANQGSEA. Deletions cut 4 bases from V and 2 bases from J, with 12 bases between. Here the CDR3 reads CSVGVQGTYEQYF. For the CDR3, the DNA is TGCAGCGTTGGTGTTCAGGGCACCTACGAGCAGTACTTC.

The chain has TRBV7-2 and TRBJ2-3, with TRBD2 matching over 7 bases. Trimming cost V 8 bases and J 6 bases; bases outside gene matches: 11. The CDR3 totals 14 residues. The germline gives CDR1 SGHTA, CDR2 FQGNSA. The CDR3 is CASLKRGQYDTQYF. For the CDR3, the DNA is TGTGCCAGCTTAAAGCGGGGCCAATATGATACGCAGTATTTT.

The chain links TRBV6-6 to TRBJ1-5; TRBD1 might be the D (5 bases). The V gene's germline CDR1 is MNHNY and CDR2 SVGAGI (reference sequence). Trimming shortened V by 2 bases and J by 2 bases, and 7 bases separated the two germline ends. The CDR3 sequence is 14 residues long. The CDR3 reads CASSYRDGNQPQHF. CDR3 DNA sequence: TGTGCCAGCAGTTACAGGGACGGCAATCAGCCCCAGCATTTT.

This clone was observed a handful of times. This chain connects TRBV29-1 to TRBJ1-2; D unclear. CDR1 and CDR2 (germline): SQVTM, ANQGSEA. The CDR3 extends over 15 amino acids. Trimming stripped 3 bases from V and 8 bases from J, with 22 bases between. CDR3 DNA sequence: TGCAGCGTTGATCCCCATGGCCGCCCGGGAGAGGGCTACACCTTC. Its protein is CSVDPHGRPGEGYTF.

The chain employs TRBV4-3 and TRBJ1-4; D may be TRBD1 (5 bases). This CDR3 has 17 amino acids. CDR1 and CDR2 (germline): LGHNA, YSLEER. V lost 4 bases and J 4 bases, leaving 19 bases between the germline ends. The CDR3 spells CASSPHLKQDLNEKLFF. The CDR3 DNA follows: TGCGCCAGCAGCCCCCATCTAAAACAGGACCTTAATGAAAAACTGTTTTTT.

V and J are TRBV9 and TRBJ2-3, with 10 bases matching TRBD1. This CDR3 region has 16 residues. The germline V gene has CDR1 SGDLS and CDR2 YYNGEE. The J segment lost 2 bases and the V segment lost 0 bases, leaving 3 bases of the junction unmatched. The CDR3 loop is CASSVGRQGATDTQYF. The CDR3 DNA reads as TGTGCCAGCAGCGTAGGTCGACAGGGGGCCACAGATACGCAGTATTTT.

This chain links TRBV5-8 with TRBJ2-7; D is perhaps TRBD1 (5 bases). CDR1 and CDR2 (germline): SGHTS, YDEGEE. Trimming stripped 0 bases from V and 4 bases from J, with 11 bases between. CDR3 size: 14 residues. The CDR3 is CASSLDWGMYEQYF. CDR3 nucleotides: TGTGCCAGCAGCTTGGATTGGGGCATGTACGAGCAGTACTTC.

This clone was observed once. The chain carries TRBV7-2 and TRBJ2-5; TRBD2 matches at 12 bases. The CDR3 length is 16 residues. J was trimmed by 6 bases and V by 5 bases; bases with no gene match: 10. In germline, CDR1 is SGHTA, CDR2 FQGNSA. CDR3 sequence (DNA): TGTGCCAGCAGCCCTCGACTAGCGGGAGAATTAAAGACCCAGTACTTC. Translated: CASSPRLAGELKTQYF.

This chain uses TRBV4-2 with TRBJ2-5; TRBD1 is a possible D gene (6 bases). The V end was cut by 0 bases, the J end by 5 bases, with 10 bases between. There are 14 residues in the CDR3. CDR1 and CDR2 (germline): LGHNA, YNFKEQ. For the CDR3, the DNA is TGTGCCAGCAGCCAAGACAGGGGCCTCGAGACCCAGTACTTC. It yields the protein CASSQDRGLETQYF.